This entry describes one T cell receptor beta chain. The antigen is unknown. Other nucleotide sequences in the sample specify the same CDR3. The source of the sample is a study of shared clonotypes between healthy human individuals. Study-level results: Non-shared clonotypes had lower generation probabilities than clonotypes shared by all four sorted-subset donors. About 5% of naive CD4 clonotypes were shared across a few donors. Among donors, clonotype sharing was expected to be affected by sequencing depth.

The naive CD8 fraction comprised CD45RO-negative cells positively selected for CCR7 and excluded terminally differentiated effector memory CD45RA+ cells. In germline, CDR1 is SEHNR, CDR2 FQNEAQ (reference sequence). With 5 bases removed from V and 4 bases from J, the gap between germline ends came to 12 bases. The CDR3 sequence is 13 residues long. In the sorted-subset replicate PCRs, roughly 210 ng DNA, 25,000 to 35,000 T cell genomes, was used. Measured with immunoSEQ multiplex PCR; TCRdb has only the in-frame clones, and not every one. The sample has roughly 2,000,000 clones; about 95% are singletons.

The V and J genes are TRBV7-9 and TRBJ2-7; no firm D call. The sequence was obtained from a man aged 18 to 29 in good health. The specimen was naive CD8+ T cells sorted from blood. The CDR3: CASSLQEYYEQYF. DNA of the CDR3: TGTGCCAGCAGCCTCCAGGAGTATTACGAGCAGTACTTC.